This TCR beta chain was sequenced during a study of siplizumab effects on memory and regulatory T cells. The repertoire was sequenced with immunoSEQ multiplex PCR; TCRdb's copy has only in-frame clones and lacks some. The table records tens of thousands of clones, 87% of them present only once. The sample holds a few counts of this clone. The clonotype was recovered from a human donor in good health. Sequencing input: Tregs sorted from blood.

This CDR3 is CASSRPRAVSGEGYTF. The CDR3 nucleotides read TGCGCCAGCAGCCGCCCGAGGGCAGTCAGCGGGGAAGGCTACACCTTC. The V gene is TRBV4-1, the J gene TRBJ1-2; no reliable D call. V was trimmed by 4 bases and J by 8 bases, leaving 23 bases between them. This CDR3 spans 16 amino acids. The germline CDR1 and CDR2 sequences are MGHRA and YSYEKL.